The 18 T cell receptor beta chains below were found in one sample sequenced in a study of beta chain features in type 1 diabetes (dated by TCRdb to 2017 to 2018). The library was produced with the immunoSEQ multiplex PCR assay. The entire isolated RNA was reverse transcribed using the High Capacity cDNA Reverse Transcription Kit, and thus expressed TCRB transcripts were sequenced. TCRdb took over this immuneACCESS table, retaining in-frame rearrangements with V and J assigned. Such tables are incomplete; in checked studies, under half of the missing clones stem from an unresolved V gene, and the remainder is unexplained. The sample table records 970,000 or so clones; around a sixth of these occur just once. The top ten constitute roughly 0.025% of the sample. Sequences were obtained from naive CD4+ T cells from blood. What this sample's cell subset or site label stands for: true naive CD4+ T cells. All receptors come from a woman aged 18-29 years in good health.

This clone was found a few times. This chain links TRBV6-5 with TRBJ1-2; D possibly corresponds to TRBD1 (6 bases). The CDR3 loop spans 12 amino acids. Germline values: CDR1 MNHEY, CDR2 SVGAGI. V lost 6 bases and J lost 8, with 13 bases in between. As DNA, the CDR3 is TGTGCCAGCAGCCCCGGGGGCTGGGGCTACACCTTC. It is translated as CASSPGGWGYTF.

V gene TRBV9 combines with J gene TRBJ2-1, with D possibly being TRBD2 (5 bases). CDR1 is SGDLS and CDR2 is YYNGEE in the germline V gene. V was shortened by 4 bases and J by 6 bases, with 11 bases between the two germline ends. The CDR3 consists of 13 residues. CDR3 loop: CASSQEGLNEQFF. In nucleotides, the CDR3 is TGTGCCAGCAGCCAAGAGGGCCTCAATGAGCAGTTCTTC.

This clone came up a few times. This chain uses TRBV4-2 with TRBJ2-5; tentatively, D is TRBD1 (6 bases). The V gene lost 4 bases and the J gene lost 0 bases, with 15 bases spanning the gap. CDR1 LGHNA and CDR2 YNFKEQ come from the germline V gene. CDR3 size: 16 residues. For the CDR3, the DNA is TGTGCCAGCAGCCCAGGGGTGGCGGAGTACCAAGAGACCCAGTACTTC. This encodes CASSPGVAEYQETQYF.

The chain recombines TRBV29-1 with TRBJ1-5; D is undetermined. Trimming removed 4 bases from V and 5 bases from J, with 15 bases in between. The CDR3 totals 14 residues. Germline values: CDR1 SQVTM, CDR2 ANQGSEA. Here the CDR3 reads CSVVEGGRDQPQHF. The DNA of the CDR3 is TGCAGCGTTGTCGAGGGAGGGAGGGATCAGCCCCAGCATTTT.

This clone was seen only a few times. CDR3 amino acids: CASSGPTAVYGEQFF. CDR3 DNA sequence: TGTGCCAGCAGTGGTCCGACAGCCGTCTACGGTGAGCAGTTCTTC. V and J are TRBV5-6 and TRBJ2-1, with D perhaps matching TRBD1 (5 bases). V lost 5 bases and J 9 bases, leaving 21 bases between the germline ends. Germline loops: CDR1 SGHDT, CDR2 YYEEEE. This CDR3 spans 15 amino acids.

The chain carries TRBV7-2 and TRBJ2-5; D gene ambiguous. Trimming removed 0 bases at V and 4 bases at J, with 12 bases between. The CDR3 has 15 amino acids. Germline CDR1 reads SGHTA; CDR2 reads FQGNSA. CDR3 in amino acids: CASSLAQPLGETQYF. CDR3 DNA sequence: TGTGCCAGCAGCTTAGCCCAGCCCCTGGGAGAGACCCAGTACTTC.

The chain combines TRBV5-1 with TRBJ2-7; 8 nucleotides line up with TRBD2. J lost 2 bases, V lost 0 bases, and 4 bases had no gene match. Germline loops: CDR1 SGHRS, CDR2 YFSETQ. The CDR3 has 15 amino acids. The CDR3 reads CASSLAGRAAYEQYF. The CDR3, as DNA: TGCGCCAGCAGCTTGGCCGGGAGGGCAGCCTACGAGCAGTACTTC.

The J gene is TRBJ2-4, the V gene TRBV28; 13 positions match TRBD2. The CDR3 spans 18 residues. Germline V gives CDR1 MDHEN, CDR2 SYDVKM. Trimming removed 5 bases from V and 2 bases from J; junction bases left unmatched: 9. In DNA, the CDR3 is TGTGCCAGCAGTCGTGCCGGGACTAGCGGGATCTCCAAAAACATTCAGTACTTC. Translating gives CASSRAGTSGISKNIQYF.

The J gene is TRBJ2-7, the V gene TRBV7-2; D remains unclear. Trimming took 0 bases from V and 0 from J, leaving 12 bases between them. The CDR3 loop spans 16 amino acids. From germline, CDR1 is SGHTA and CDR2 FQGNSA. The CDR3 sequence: CASSLAGRSPSYEQYF. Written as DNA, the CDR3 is TGTGCCAGCAGCTTAGCGGGCAGGTCCCCCTCCTACGAGCAGTACTTC.

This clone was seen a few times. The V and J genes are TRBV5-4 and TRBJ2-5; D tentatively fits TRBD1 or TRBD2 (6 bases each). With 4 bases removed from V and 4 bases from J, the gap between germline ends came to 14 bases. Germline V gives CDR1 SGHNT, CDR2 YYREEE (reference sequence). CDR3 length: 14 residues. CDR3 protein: CASSPLGGRETQYF. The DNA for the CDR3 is TGTGCCAGCAGCCCTCTCGGGGGCCGAGAGACCCAGTACTTC.

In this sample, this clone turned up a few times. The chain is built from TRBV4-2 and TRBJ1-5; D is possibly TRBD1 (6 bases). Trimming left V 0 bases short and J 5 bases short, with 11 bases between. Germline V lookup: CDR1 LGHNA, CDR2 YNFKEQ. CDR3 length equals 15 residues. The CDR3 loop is CASSQDVGGYQPQHF. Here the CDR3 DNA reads TGTGCCAGCAGCCAAGATGTCGGGGGCTATCAGCCCCAGCATTTT.

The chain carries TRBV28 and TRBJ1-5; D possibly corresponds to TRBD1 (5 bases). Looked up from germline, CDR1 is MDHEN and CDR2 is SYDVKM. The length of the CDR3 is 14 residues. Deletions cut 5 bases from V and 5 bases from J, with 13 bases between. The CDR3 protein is CASSGGEKHQPQHF. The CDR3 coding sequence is TGTGCCAGCAGTGGGGGGGAGAAGCATCAGCCCCAGCATTTT.

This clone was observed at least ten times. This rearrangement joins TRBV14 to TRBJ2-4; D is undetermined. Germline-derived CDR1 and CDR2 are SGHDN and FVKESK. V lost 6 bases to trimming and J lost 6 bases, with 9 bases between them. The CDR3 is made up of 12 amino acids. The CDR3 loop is CASRYSGNIQYF. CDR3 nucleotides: TGTGCCAGCAGGTACTCGGGAAACATTCAGTACTTC. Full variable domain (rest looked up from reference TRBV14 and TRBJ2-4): EAGVTQFPSHSVIEKGQTVTLRCDPISGHDNLYWYRRVMGKEIKFLLHFVKESKQDESGMPNNRFLAERTGGTYSTLKVQPAELEDSGVYFCASRYSGNIQYFGAGTRLSVL.

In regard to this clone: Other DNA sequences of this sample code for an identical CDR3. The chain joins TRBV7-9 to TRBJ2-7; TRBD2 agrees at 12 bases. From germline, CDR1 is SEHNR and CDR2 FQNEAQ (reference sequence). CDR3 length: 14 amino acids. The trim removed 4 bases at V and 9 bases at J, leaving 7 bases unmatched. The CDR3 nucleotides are TGTGCCAGCAGCTCCGGGACTAGCGGGCAGAGGCAGTACTTC. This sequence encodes CASSSGTSGQRQYF.

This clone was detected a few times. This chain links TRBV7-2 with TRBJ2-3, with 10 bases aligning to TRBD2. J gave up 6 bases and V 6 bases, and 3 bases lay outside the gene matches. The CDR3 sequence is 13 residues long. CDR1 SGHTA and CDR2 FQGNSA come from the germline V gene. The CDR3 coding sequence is TGTGCCAGCAGTTTTAGCGGGAGGGATACGCAGTATTTT. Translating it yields CASSFSGRDTQYF.

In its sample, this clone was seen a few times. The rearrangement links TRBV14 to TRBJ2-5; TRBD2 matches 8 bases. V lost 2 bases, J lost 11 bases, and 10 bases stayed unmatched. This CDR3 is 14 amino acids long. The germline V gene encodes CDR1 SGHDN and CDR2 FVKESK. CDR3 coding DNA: TGTGCCAGCAGCCAACTGACGACTAGCGCTGCTCAGTACTTC. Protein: CASSQLTTSAAQYF.

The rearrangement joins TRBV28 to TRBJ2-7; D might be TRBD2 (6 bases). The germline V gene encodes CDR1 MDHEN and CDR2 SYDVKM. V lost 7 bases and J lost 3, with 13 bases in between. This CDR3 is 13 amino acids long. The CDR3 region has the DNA TGTGCCAGCACGAGCGGGTTTCTCTACGAGCAGTACTTC. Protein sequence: CASTSGFLYEQYF. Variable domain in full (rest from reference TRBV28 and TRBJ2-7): DVKVTQSSRYLVKRTGEKVFLECVQDMDHENMFWYRQDPGLGLRLIYFSYDVKMKEKGDIPEGYSVSREKKERFSLILESASTNQTSMYLCASTSGFLYEQYFGPGTRLTVT.

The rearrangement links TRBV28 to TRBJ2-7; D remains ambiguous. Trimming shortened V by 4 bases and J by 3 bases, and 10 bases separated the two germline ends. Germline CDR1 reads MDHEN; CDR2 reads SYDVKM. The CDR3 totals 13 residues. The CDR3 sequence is CASSWGLSYEQYF. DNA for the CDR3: TGTGCCAGCAGTTGGGGTCTTAGCTACGAGCAGTACTTC.